The clone carrying this T cell receptor (beta chain) was observed many times. Its antigen remains unidentified. The data are from a study of T cell repertoires in cytomegalovirus infection. Whole-study context: Indications came from public TCR beta signatures; they pointed to CMV infection and to a matching HLA type. Broader study findings: Within the response measured ex vivo, HLA-C-restricted CMV-specific TCR beta clonotypes were dominant. Identification of carriers of CMV plus the relevant HLA was performed using cumulative public TCR beta family frequency.

Per germline, CDR1 SGHTA and CDR2 FQGTGA. The V and J ends lost 5 bases and 4 bases respectively, with 9 bases between them. This CDR3 comprises 13 residues. TCRdb independently ran MiXCR on the reads; one entry per CDR3 protein. The sample has almost 500,000 distinct CDR3 sequences; about 11% are singletons. This TCR was recovered from a human donor in good health (CMV status not recorded). Some clones in this sample may be carry-over from other donors' samples. The chain links TRBV7-3 to TRBJ2-1, with D uncertain. Specimen: PBMCs. The CDR3 loop reads CASSAGSYNEQFF. The CDR3 DNA sequence: TGTGCCAGCAGCGCCGGGTCTTACAATGAGCAGTTCTTC.